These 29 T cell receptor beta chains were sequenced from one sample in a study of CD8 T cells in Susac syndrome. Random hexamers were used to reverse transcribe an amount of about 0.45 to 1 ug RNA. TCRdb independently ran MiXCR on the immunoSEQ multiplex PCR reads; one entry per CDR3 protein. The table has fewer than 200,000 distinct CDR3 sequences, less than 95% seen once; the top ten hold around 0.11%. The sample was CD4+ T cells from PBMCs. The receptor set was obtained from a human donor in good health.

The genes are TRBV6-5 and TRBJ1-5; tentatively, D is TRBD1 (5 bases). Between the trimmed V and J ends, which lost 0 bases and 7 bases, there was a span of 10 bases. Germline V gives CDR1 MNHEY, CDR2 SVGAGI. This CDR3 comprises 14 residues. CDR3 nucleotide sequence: TGTGCCAGCAGTTACTCGAGGGGTGGGCAGCCCCAGCATTTT. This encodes CASSYSRGGQPQHF.

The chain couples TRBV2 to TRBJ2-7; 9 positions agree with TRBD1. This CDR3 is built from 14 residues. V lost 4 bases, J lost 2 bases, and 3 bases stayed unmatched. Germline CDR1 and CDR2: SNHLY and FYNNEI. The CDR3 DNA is TGTGCCAGCAGTGGCGGGACAGGGACCTACGAGCAGTACTTC. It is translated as CASSGGTGTYEQYF.

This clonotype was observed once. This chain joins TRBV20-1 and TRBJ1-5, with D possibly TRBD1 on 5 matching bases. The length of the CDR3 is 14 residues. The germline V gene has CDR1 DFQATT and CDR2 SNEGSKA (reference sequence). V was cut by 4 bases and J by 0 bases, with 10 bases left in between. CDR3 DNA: TGCAGTGCTACCGGGACTTATAGCAATCAGCCCCAGCATTTT. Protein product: CSATGTYSNQPQHF.

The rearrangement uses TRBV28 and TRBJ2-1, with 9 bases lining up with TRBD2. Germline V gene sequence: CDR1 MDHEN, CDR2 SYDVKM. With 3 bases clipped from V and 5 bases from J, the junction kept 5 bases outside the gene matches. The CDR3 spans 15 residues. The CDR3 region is CASSLWREGNNEQFF. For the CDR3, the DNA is TGTGCCAGCAGTTTGTGGCGGGAGGGCAACAATGAGCAGTTCTTC.

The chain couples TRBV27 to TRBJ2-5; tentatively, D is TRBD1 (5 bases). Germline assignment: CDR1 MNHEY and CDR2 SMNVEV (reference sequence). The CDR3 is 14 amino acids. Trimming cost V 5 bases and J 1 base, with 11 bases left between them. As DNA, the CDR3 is TGTGCCAGCAGTAACAGACAGTCCCAAGAGACCCAGTACTTC. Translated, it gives CASSNRQSQETQYF.

The CDR3 region has the DNA TGCGCCAGCAGCATGGGACTAGCGGGAGGAAATGAGCAGTTCTTC. Residues: CASSMGLAGGNEQFF. This chain uses TRBV5-1 with TRBJ2-1; 15 nucleotides match TRBD2. CDR3 size: 15 residues. Trimming at V came to 4 bases and at J to 7 bases, leaving 3 bases not matched to a gene. The V gene's germline CDR1 is SGHRS and CDR2 YFSETQ.

Written as DNA, the CDR3 is TGTGCCTGGAGTACAGACCGTAACTATGGCTACACCTTC. Its translation is CAWSTDRNYGYTF. This chain links TRBV30 with TRBJ1-2, with D unclear. V lost 2 bases to trimming and J lost 1 base, with 8 bases between them. This CDR3 spans 13 amino acids. Germline CDR1 reads GTSNPN; CDR2 reads SVGIG (reference sequence).

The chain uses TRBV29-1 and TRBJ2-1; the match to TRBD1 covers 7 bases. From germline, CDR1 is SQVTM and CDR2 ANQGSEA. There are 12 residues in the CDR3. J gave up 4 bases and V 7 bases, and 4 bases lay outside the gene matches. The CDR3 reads CSAWDSYNEQFF. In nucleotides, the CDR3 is TGCAGCGCTTGGGACAGTTACAATGAGCAGTTCTTC.

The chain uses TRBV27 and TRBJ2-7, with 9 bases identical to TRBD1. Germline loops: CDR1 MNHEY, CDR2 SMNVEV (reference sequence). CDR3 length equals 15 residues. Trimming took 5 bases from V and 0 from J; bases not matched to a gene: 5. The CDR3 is CASSHRGQGSYEQYF. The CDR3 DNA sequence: TGTGCCAGCAGTCACAGGGGGCAGGGCTCCTACGAGCAGTACTTC.

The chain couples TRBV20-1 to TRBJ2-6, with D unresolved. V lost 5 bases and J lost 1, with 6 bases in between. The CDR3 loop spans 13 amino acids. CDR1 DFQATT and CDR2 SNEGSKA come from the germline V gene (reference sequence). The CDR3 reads CSAPTSGANVLTF. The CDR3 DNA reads TGCAGTGCTCCAACTTCTGGGGCCAACGTCCTGACTTTC.

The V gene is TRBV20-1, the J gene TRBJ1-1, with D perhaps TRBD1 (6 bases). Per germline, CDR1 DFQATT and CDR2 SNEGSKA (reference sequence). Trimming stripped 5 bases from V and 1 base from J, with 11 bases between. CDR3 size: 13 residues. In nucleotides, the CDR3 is TGCAGTGCTGGCTTGGGACAGAACACTGAAGCTTTCTTT. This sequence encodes CSAGLGQNTEAFF.

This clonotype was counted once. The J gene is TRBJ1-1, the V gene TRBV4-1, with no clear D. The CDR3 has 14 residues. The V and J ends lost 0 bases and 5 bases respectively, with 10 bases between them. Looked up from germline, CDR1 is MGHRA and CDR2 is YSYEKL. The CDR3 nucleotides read TGCGCCAGCAGCCAAGACCAACGGAATACTGAAGCTTTCTTT. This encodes CASSQDQRNTEAFF.

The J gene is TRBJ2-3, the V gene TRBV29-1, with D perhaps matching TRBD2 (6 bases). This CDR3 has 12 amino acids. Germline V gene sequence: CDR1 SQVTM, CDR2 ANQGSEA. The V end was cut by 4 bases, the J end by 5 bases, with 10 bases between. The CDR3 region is CSVGRGGDTQYF. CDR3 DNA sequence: TGCAGCGTTGGAAGGGGAGGAGATACGCAGTATTTT.

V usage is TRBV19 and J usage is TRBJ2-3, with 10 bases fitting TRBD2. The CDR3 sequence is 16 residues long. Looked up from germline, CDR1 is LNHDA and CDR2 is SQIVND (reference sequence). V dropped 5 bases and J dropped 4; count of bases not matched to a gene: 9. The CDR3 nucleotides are TGTGCCAGTAGTCCCCTAGCGGGAGCAGGCGCAGATACGCAGTATTTT. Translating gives CASSPLAGAGADTQYF.

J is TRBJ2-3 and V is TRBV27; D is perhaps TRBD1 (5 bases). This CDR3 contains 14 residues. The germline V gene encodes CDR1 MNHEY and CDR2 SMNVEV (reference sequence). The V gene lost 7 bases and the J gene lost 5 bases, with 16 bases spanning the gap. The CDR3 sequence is CASKVVGAGDTQYF. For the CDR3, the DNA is TGTGCCAGCAAGGTGGTAGGGGCCGGAGATACGCAGTATTTT.

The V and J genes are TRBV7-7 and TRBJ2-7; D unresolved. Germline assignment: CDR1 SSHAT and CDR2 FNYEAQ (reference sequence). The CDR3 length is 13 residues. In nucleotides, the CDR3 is TGTGCTAGCCATCCCTCCGCTGACTACGAGCAGTACTTC. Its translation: CASHPSADYEQYF.

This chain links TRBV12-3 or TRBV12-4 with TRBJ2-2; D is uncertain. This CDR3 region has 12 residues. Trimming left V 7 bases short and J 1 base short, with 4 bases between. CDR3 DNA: TGTGCCAGCATCCAGAACACCGGGGAGCTGTTTTTT. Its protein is CASIQNTGELFF.

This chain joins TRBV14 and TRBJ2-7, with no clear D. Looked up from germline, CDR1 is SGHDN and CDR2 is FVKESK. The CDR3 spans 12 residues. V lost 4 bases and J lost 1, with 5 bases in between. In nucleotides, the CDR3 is TGTGCCAGCAGCCCGGAGTCCTACGAGCAGTACTTC. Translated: CASSPESYEQYF. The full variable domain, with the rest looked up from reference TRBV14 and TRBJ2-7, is EAGVTQFPSHSVIEKGQTVTLRCDPISGHDNLYWYRRVMGKEIKFLLHFVKESKQDESGMPNNRFLAERTGGTYSTLKVQPAELEDSGVYFCASSPESYEQYFGPGTRLTVT.

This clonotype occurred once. The DNA of the CDR3 is TGCAGTGCTAGAGGACTAGCGGGAGGCCCCGGGAACAATGAGCAGTTCTTC. Its translation is CSARGLAGGPGNNEQFF. This chain joins TRBV20-1 and TRBJ2-1; 13 bases line up with TRBD2. J was trimmed by 5 bases and V by 1 base; bases with no gene match: 8. The germline V gene encodes CDR1 DFQATT and CDR2 SNEGSKA (reference sequence). The CDR3 covers 17 residues.

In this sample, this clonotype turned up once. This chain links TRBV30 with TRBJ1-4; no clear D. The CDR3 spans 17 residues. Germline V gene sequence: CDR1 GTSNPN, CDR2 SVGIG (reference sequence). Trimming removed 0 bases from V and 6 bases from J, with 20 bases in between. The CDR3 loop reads CAWSVRWGGSDDEKLFF. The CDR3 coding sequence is TGTGCCTGGAGTGTACGCTGGGGTGGCAGTGATGATGAAAAACTGTTTTTT.

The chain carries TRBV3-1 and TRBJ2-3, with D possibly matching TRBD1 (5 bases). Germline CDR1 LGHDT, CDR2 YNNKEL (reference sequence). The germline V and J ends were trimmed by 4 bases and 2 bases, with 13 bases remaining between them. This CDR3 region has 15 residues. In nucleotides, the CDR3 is TGTGCCAGCAGCCCTCTGGGGCAGTACACAGATACGCAGTATTTT. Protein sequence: CASSPLGQYTDTQYF.

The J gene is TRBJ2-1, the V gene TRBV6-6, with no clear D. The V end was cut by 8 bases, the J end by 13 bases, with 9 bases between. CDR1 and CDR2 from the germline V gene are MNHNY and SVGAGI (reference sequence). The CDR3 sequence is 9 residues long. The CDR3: CASGSAQFF. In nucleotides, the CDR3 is TGTGCCAGCGGGTCGGCCCAGTTCTTC.

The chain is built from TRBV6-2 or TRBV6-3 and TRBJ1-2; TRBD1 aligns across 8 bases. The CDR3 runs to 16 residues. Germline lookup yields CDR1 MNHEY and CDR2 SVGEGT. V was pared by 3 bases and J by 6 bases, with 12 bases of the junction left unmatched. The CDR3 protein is CASSYRQGARRHGYTF. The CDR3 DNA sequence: TGTGCCAGCAGTTATCGTCAGGGGGCGCGAAGACATGGCTACACCTTC.

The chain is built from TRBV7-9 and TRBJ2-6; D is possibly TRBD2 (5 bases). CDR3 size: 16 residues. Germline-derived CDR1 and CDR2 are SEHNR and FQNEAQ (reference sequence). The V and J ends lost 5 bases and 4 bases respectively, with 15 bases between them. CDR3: CASSPKMRVGANVLTF. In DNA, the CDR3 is TGTGCCAGCAGCCCCAAGATGAGGGTCGGGGCCAACGTCCTGACTTTC.

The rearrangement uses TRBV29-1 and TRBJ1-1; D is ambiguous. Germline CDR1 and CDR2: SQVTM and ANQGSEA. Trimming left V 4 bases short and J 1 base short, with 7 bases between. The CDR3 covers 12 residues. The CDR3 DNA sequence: TGCAGCGTTGGGGATAAGAACACTGAAGCTTTCTTT. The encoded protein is CSVGDKNTEAFF.

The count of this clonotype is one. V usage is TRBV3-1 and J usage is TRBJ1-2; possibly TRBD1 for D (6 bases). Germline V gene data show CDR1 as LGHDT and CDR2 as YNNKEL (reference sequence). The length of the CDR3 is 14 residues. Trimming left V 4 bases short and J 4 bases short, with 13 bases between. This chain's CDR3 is CASSRTASTYGYTF. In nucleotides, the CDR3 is TGTGCCAGCAGCCGGACAGCTTCTACCTATGGCTACACCTTC.

CDR3 loop: CSVEDRGDTGELFF. The CDR3 nucleotides are TGCAGCGTTGAAGATCGAGGGGACACCGGGGAGCTGTTTTTT. This sequence joins TRBV29-1 and TRBJ2-2; D possibly uses TRBD1 or TRBD2 (5 bases each). CDR1 and CDR2 (germline): SQVTM, ANQGSEA. V was trimmed by 0 bases and J by 3 bases, leaving 8 bases between them. This CDR3 region has 14 residues.

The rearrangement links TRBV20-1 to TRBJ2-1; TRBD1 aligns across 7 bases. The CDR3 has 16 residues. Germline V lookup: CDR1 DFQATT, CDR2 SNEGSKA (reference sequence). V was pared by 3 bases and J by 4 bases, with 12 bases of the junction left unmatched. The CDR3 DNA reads TGCAGTGCTAGCCAATCCGGGACAGTAATGTACAATGAGCAGTTCTTC. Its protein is CSASQSGTVMYNEQFF.

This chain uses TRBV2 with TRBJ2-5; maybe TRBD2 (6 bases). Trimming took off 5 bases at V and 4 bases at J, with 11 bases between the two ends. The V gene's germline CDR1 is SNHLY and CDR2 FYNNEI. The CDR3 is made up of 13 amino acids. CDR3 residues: CASSSEGRETQYF. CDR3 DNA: TGTGCCAGCAGTTCGGAGGGCCGAGAGACCCAGTACTTC.